One sample yielded the 28 T cell receptor beta chains listed below, sequenced in a study of OX40 agonist ivuxolimab in advanced cancers. Measured with immunoSEQ multiplex PCR; TCRdb has only the in-frame clones, and not every one. This sample has tens of thousands of clones, with around 77% found just once. The sample in question was CD4+ or CD8+ T cells sorted from blood, obtained in a trial of the OX40 agonist ivuxolimab. These receptors came from an adult with an advanced solid tumor such as melanoma, head and neck, liver or kidney cancer.

V and J are TRBV11-3 and TRBJ1-2; a possible D gene is TRBD1 (6 bases). The length of the CDR3 is 17 residues. Germline-derived CDR1 and CDR2 are SGHNT and YENEEA. V was cut by 5 bases and J by 1 base, with 20 bases left in between. The CDR3 protein is CASSTGRPGVVNYGYTF. CDR3 DNA sequence: TGTGCCAGCAGCACAGGACGGCCAGGGGTAGTTAACTATGGCTACACCTTC.

This rearrangement joins TRBV5-1 to TRBJ2-5; the match to TRBD1 covers 11 bases. CDR3 length: 15 amino acids. With V trimmed by 3 bases and J by 5 bases, 6 bases remained unmatched. Germline-derived CDR1 and CDR2 are SGHRS and YFSETQ. The CDR3 sequence is CASSSGTGGWETQYF. The CDR3 coding sequence is TGCGCCAGCAGCTCTGGGACAGGGGGTTGGGAGACCCAGTACTTC.

The rearrangement joins TRBV11-2 to TRBJ2-7; possibly TRBD1 or TRBD2 for D (5 bases each). Germline loops: CDR1 SGHAT, CDR2 FQNNGV. V gave up 5 bases and J gave up 2 bases, with 22 bases separating them. This CDR3 has 17 residues. CDR3 nucleotides: TGTGCCAGCAGCCCGAGGGCGCTGGGACGGTTAACCTACGAGCAGTACTTC. Translation gives CASSPRALGRLTYEQYF.

This clone was seen a handful of times. The chain couples TRBV7-6 to TRBJ2-7; TRBD1 agrees at 7 bases. The V segment lost 1 base and the J segment 6 bases; nucleotides outside the gene matches: 6. The CDR3 extends over 14 amino acids. CDR1 SGHVS and CDR2 FNYEAQ come from the germline V gene. CDR3 DNA sequence: TGTGCCAGCAGCTTAGTAGCTAGGGGGCCCGAGCAGTACTTC. This gives the protein CASSLVARGPEQYF.

The chain recombines TRBV5-1 with TRBJ2-5, with D possibly matching TRBD1 (6 bases). This CDR3 contains 16 residues. Germline values: CDR1 SGHRS, CDR2 YFSETQ. The V end lost 2 bases, the J end lost 5 bases, and 19 bases lay between the germline ends. CDR3 DNA sequence: TGCGCCAGCAGCTTACCCGCCCCACAGGGTTCGGAGACCCAGTACTTC. Encoded protein: CASSLPAPQGSETQYF.

The rearrangement links TRBV28 to TRBJ2-7; either TRBD1 or TRBD2 may fit D (6 bases each). The CDR3 covers 14 residues. The V and J ends lost 6 bases and 4 bases respectively, with 16 bases between them. Germline V gives CDR1 MDHEN, CDR2 SYDVKM. CDR3 sequence: CASRGTGAQYEQYF. The DNA for the CDR3 is TGTGCCAGCAGGGGGACGGGGGCGCAATACGAGCAGTACTTC.

In its sample, this clone was seen a few times. The V call is TRBV10-3, the J call TRBJ1-5, with a weak D call TRBD1 (5 bases). Germline loops: CDR1 ENHRY, CDR2 SYGVKD. There are 14 residues in the CDR3. This chain's CDR3 is CAVAGPDSNQPQHF. As DNA, the CDR3 is TGTGCAGTCGCGGGACCCGATAGCAATCAGCCCCAGCATTTT.

This clone was seen once. The gene calls are TRBV6-1 and TRBJ1-2; TRBD1 aligns across 7 bases. V shed 7 bases, J shed 3 bases, and the junction held 5 bases outside the gene matches. Germline V gene data show CDR1 as MNHNS and CDR2 as SASEGT. This CDR3 has 13 amino acids. The CDR3 coding sequence is TGTGCCAGCAATGGACAGGCCGACTATGGCTACACCTTC. It encodes CASNGQADYGYTF.

Details on this clone: Other DNA sequences within the sample encode an identical CDR3. This chain links TRBV5-1 with TRBJ1-1, with no clear D. The CDR3 sequence is 13 residues long. V lost 0 bases and J lost 0, with 3 bases in between. The germline gives CDR1 SGHRS, CDR2 YFSETQ. The CDR3 region is CASSLGLNTEAFF. In DNA form, the CDR3 reads TGCGCCAGCAGCTTGGGCCTGAACACTGAAGCTTTCTTT.

This chain joins TRBV29-1 and TRBJ2-7; 8 bases map to TRBD2. This CDR3 has 13 residues. CDR1 SQVTM and CDR2 ANQGSEA come from the germline V gene. V was pared by 6 bases and J by 6 bases, with 10 bases of the junction left unmatched. The CDR3 loop reads CSVLGLASPEQYF. CDR3 coding DNA: TGCAGCGTCCTCGGACTAGCATCCCCCGAGCAGTACTTC.

This clone was recorded a few times. This chain uses TRBV5-1 with TRBJ1-1, with TRBD1 identical over 10 bases. The germline CDR1 and CDR2 sequences are SGHRS and YFSETQ. The J segment lost 6 bases and the V segment lost 0 bases, leaving 8 bases of the junction unmatched. The CDR3 length is 16 residues. CDR3 in amino acids: CASSLGPRQGASEAFF. As DNA, the CDR3 is TGCGCCAGCAGCTTGGGGCCCCGACAGGGGGCATCTGAAGCTTTCTTT.

Within the sample, this clone is medium-sized. J is TRBJ1-5 and V is TRBV30; D remains unclear. Trimming left V 2 bases short and J 3 bases short, with 8 bases between. Germline values: CDR1 GTSNPN, CDR2 SVGIG (reference sequence). The CDR3 has 13 residues. As DNA, the CDR3 is TGTGCCTGGAGTATTACAGTCAATCAGCCCCAGCATTTT. This gives the protein CAWSITVNQPQHF.

The genes are TRBV4-1 and TRBJ2-7, with 11 bases fitting TRBD2. The germline V gene encodes CDR1 MGHRA and CDR2 YSYEKL. The trim removed 3 bases at V and 4 bases at J, leaving 20 bases unmatched. The CDR3 has 20 amino acids. The CDR3: CASSHGSGTSGSKRSYEQYF. The CDR3 DNA sequence: TGCGCCAGCAGCCATGGCTCCGGGACTAGCGGTTCCAAACGTTCTTACGAGCAGTACTTC.

This clone was seen more than once but under ten times. V is TRBV5-6 and J is TRBJ2-1, with a possible D match to TRBD1 (5 bases). Per the germline V gene, CDR1 is SGHDT and CDR2 is YYEEEE. The CDR3 extends over 16 amino acids. The ends were cut back, 6 bases at V and 7 bases at J, with 23 bases in the middle. Here the CDR3 reads CASNSPRQGSKNEQFF. The CDR3 DNA reads as TGTGCCAGCAACTCGCCCCGGCAGGGCAGCAAGAATGAGCAGTTCTTC.

J is TRBJ2-5 and V is TRBV28; D is possibly TRBD1 (5 bases). The CDR3 sequence is 12 residues long. V gave up 8 bases and J gave up 3 bases, with 10 bases separating them. Germline CDR1 and CDR2: MDHEN and SYDVKM. CDR3 in amino acids: CASLGVEETQYF. CDR3 sequence (DNA): TGTGCCAGCCTAGGGGTGGAAGAGACCCAGTACTTC. The variable domain in full, completed from reference TRBV28 and TRBJ2-5, reads DVKVTQSSRYLVKRTGEKVFLECVQDMDHENMFWYRQDPGLGLRLIYFSYDVKMKEKGDIPEGYSVSREKKERFSLILESASTNQTSMYLCASLGVEETQYFGPGTRLLVL.

This clone was counted a single time. The rearrangement joins TRBV7-3 to TRBJ2-7; a weak D match, TRBD1 (6 bases). The CDR3 sequence is 16 residues long. Trimming stripped 2 bases from V and 0 bases from J, with 14 bases between. CDR1 SGHTA and CDR2 FQGTGA come from the germline V gene. CDR3 residues: CASSLAPGTSSYEQYF. For the CDR3, the DNA is TGTGCCAGCAGCTTAGCTCCCGGGACAAGCTCCTACGAGCAGTACTTC.

A single count supports this clone. The rearrangement uses TRBV19 and TRBJ1-4; D remains ambiguous. This CDR3 has 16 amino acids. Looked up from germline, CDR1 is LNHDA and CDR2 is SQIVND (reference sequence). Trimming pared 4 bases from V and 10 bases from J, leaving 22 bases between. The CDR3 nucleotides read TGTGCCAGTAGTAATTTAGCCGGGCGAGCCCTTGGAAAACTGTTTTTT. The encoded protein is CASSNLAGRALGKLFF.

In DNA form, the CDR3 reads TGTGCCAGCAGTTGGGGACTAGCGGCCAATGAGCAGTTCTTC. Translating gives CASSWGLAANEQFF. The V gene is TRBV6-5, the J gene TRBJ2-1; 11 nucleotides match TRBD2. Germline loops: CDR1 MNHEY, CDR2 SVGAGI. The CDR3 loop spans 14 amino acids. Losses at the gene ends were 4 bases for V and 6 bases for J; bases not matched to a gene: 2.

This clone was seen once. This is likely a read error, given that the CDR3 carries no conserved phenylalanine or tryptophan at its end. No DNA is shown, since the ends of the CDR3 on it are uncertain; the CDR3 is the one TCRdb lists. The chain joins TRBV2 to TRBJ1-2. The V gene's germline CDR1 is SNHLY and CDR2 FYNNEI. The CDR3 totals 12 residues, both ends included. CDR3 in amino acids: CASSDLGGGPFL.

This chain links TRBV13 with TRBJ2-7, with 8 bases aligning to TRBD1. Germline V lookup: CDR1 PRHDT, CDR2 FYEKMQ (reference sequence). CDR3 size: 15 residues. Trimming took 5 bases from V and 3 from J; bases not matched to a gene: 9. Here the CDR3 reads CASSVTGTGHYEQYF. Written as DNA, the CDR3 is TGTGCCAGCAGCGTCACCGGGACAGGACACTACGAGCAGTACTTC.

V usage is TRBV6-5 and J usage is TRBJ1-2; weak D call: TRBD1 (5 bases). This CDR3 is built from 14 residues. V lost 0 bases to trimming and J lost 2 bases, with 7 bases between them. Germline V gives CDR1 MNHEY, CDR2 SVGAGI. For the CDR3, the DNA is TGTGCCAGCAGTTACTCAACAGGCAACTATGGCTACACCTTC. This gives the protein CASSYSTGNYGYTF.

The chain couples TRBV6-5 to TRBJ1-1; no definite D call. CDR1 is MNHEY and CDR2 is SVGAGI in the germline V gene. Trimming removed 10 bases at V and 3 bases at J, with 9 bases between. The CDR3 is made up of 11 amino acids. The CDR3 sequence: CATEQYTEAFF. DNA of the CDR3: TGTGCCACCGAACAGTACACTGAAGCTTTCTTT.

The chain carries TRBV30 and TRBJ1-5, with a weak D call TRBD1 (5 bases). Germline CDR1 and CDR2: GTSNPN and SVGIG (reference sequence). This CDR3 is 13 amino acids long. V shed 3 bases and J shed 2 bases, with 8 bases lying between them. CDR3 DNA sequence: TGTGCCTGGAGAGGGACGGGCAATCAGCCCCAGCATTTT. Encoded protein: CAWRGTGNQPQHF. Filled out from reference TRBV30 and TRBJ1-5, the complete variable domain reads SQTIHQWPATLVQPVGSPLSLECTVEGTSNPNLYWYRQAAGRGLQLLFYSVGIGQISSEVPQNLSASRPQDRQFILSSKKLLLSDSGFYLCAWRGTGNQPQHFGDGTRLSIL.

This sequence joins TRBV20-1 and TRBJ1-3, with unresolved D. Germline assignment: CDR1 DFQATT and CDR2 SNEGSKA (reference sequence). With 4 bases removed from V and 4 bases from J, the gap between germline ends came to 5 bases. CDR3 size: 11 residues. Here the CDR3 reads CSAKLGNTIYF. The CDR3 region has the DNA TGCAGTGCTAAGCTGGGAAACACCATATATTTT.

The chain employs TRBV10-3 and TRBJ2-7; TRBD2 agrees at 7 bases. After removal of 11 bases from V and 4 bases from J, the junction contained 8 bases not matched to a gene. The CDR3 covers 12 residues. Germline V CDR1 and CDR2: ENHRY, SYGVKD. The CDR3 nucleotides are TGTGCCTCGACTAGCAGCAGTTACGAGCAGTACTTC. Residues: CASTSSSYEQYF.

In its sample, this clone is medium-sized. The V call is TRBV6-5, the J call TRBJ2-7; 9 positions match TRBD1. Germline V CDR1 and CDR2: MNHEY, SVGAGI. The CDR3 consists of 16 residues. Trimming cost V 6 bases and J 4 bases; bases outside gene matches: 13. In nucleotides, the CDR3 is TGTGCCAGCAGCTACAGCCCGACAGGGGGTGCGTACGAGCAGTACTTC. Translation gives CASSYSPTGGAYEQYF.

The chain couples TRBV28 to TRBJ1-1, with D tentatively TRBD1 (6 bases). Germline V gene sequence: CDR1 MDHEN, CDR2 SYDVKM. The ends were cut back, 2 bases at V and 8 bases at J, with 15 bases in the middle. CDR3 length: 14 residues. Written as DNA, the CDR3 is TGTGCCAGCAGTTTAAACTCTCTTAGGGGGGAAGCTTTCTTT. This sequence encodes CASSLNSLRGEAFF.

This chain uses TRBV29-1 with TRBJ2-1, with TRBD2 matching over 13 bases. J was trimmed by 3 bases and V by 7 bases; bases with no gene match: 15. This CDR3 contains 18 residues. Germline V CDR1 and CDR2: SQVTM, ANQGSEA. The CDR3 sequence is CSADMRGLAGSLYNEQFF. CDR3 coding DNA: TGCAGCGCTGATATGAGGGGACTAGCGGGATCTCTCTACAATGAGCAGTTCTTC.